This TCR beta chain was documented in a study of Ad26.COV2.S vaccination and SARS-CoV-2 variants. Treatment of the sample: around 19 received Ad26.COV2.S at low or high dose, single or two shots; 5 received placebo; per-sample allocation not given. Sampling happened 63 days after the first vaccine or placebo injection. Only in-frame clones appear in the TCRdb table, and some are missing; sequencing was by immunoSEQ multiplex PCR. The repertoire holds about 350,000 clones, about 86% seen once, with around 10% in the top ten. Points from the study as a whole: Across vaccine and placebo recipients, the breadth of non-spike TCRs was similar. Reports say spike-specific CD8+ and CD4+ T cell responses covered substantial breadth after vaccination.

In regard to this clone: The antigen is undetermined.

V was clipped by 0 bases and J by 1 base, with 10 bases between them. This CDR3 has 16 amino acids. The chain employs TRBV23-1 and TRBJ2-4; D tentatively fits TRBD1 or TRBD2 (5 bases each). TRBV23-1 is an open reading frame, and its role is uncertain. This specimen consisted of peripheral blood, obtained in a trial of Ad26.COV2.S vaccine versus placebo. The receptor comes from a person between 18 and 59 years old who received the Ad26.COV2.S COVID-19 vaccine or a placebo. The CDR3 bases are TGCGCCAGCAGTCAATCCGGGGCGGAGGCCAAAAACATTCAGTACTTC. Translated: CASSQSGAEAKNIQYF.